This T cell receptor beta chain appears in the sequencing data of a study of blood T cell repertoires in COVID-19. The V and J ends lost 3 bases and 0 bases respectively, with 15 bases between them. This CDR3 has 17 amino acids. The germline V gene encodes CDR1 KGHSH and CDR2 LQKENI. Method: immunoSEQ multiplex PCR; TCRdb's copy keeps in-frame clones and lacks some. This sample has about 67,000 clones; around 89% occur once, and the top ten carry 1% to 1.5%. The chain recombines TRBV18 with TRBJ1-5, with D perhaps matching TRBD1 (6 bases). The source material was peripheral blood. This sequence was found in a woman aged 60-75 years with acute or convalescent COVID-19. CDR3 sequence (DNA): TGTGCCAGCTCACCGGTTTCAGGGGCCTATAGCAATCAGCCCCAGCATTTT. It translates to CASSPVSGAYSNQPQHF.